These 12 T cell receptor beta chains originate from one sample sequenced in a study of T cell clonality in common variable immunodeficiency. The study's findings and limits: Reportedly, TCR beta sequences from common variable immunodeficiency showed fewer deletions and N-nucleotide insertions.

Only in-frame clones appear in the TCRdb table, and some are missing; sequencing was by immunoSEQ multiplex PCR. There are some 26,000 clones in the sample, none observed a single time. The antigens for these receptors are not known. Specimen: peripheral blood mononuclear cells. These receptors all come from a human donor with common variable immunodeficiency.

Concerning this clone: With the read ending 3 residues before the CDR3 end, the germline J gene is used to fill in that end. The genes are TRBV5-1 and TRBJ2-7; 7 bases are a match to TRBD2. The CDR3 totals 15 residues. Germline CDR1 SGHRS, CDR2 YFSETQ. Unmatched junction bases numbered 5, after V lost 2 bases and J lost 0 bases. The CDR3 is CASSLLSGASYEQYF. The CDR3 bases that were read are TGCGCCAGCAGCTTATTGAGCGGGGCCTCCTACGAG.

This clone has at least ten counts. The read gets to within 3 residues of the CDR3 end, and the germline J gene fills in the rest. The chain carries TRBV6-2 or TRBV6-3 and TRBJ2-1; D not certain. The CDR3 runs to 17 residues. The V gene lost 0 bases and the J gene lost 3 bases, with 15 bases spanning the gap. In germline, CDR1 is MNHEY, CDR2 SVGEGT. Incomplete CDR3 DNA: TGTGCCAGCAGTTACTCGATGGCGGAGCCTATCTACAATGAG. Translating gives CASSYSMAEPIYNE. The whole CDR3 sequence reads CASSYSMAEPIYNEQFF.

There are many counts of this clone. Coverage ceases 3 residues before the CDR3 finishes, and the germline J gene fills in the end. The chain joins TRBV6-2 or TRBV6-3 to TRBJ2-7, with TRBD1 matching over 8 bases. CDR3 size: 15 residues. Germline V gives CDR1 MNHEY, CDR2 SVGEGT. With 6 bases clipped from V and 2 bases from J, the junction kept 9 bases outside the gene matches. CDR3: CASRGRTGSTYEQYF. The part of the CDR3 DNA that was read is TGTGCCAGCAGGGGACGGACAGGGAGTACCTACGAG.

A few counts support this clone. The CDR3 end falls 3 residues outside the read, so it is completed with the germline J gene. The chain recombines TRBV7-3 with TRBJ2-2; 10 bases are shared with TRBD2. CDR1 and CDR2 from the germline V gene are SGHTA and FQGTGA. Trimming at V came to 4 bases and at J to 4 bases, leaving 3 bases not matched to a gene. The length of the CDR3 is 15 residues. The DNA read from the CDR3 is TGTGCCAGCAGCTCGATAGCGGGAGGCACCGGGGAG. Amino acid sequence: CASSSIAGGTGE. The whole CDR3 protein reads CASSSIAGGTGELFF.

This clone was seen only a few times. The part of the CDR3 DNA that was read is TGTGCCAGCAGCTTGACCGGGACAGGGCCCTACGAG. Amino acid sequence: CASSLTGTGPYE. The entire CDR3 sequence reads CASSLTGTGPYEQYF. This chain joins TRBV7-9 and TRBJ2-7; the match to TRBD1 covers 9 bases. The read is 3 residues too short to cover the CDR3 end, so that end is filled in from the germline J gene. Trimming took 3 bases from V and 2 from J; bases not matched to a gene: 5. This CDR3 spans 15 amino acids. CDR1 SEHNR and CDR2 FQNEAQ come from the germline V gene (reference sequence).

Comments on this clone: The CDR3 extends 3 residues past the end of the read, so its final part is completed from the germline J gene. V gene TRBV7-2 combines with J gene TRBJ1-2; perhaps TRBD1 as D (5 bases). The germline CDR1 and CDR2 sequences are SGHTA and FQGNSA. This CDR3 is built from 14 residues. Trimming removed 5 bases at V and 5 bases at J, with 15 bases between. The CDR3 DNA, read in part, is TGTGCCAGCAGCCTGGATGCGGGGGATTATGGC. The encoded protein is CASSLDAGDYG. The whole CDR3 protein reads CASSLDAGDYGYTF.

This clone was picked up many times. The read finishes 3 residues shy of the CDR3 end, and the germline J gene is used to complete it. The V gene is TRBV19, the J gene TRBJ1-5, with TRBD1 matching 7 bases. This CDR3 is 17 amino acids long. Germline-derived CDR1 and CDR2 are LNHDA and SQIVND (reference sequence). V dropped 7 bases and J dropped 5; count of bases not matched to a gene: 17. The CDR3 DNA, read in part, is TGTGCCAGTACCTCGACAGGGACCCTACCAGGGGATCAGCCC. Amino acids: CASTSTGTLPGDQP. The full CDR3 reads CASTSTGTLPGDQPQHF.

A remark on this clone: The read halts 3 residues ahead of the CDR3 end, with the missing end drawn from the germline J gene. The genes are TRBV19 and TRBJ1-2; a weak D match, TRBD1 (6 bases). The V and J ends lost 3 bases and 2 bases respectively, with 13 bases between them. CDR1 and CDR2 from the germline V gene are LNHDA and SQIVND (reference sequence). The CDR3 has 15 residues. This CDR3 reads CASSIFGTSNYGYTF. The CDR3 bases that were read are TGTGCCAGTAGTATCTTCGGGACAAGCAACTATGGC.

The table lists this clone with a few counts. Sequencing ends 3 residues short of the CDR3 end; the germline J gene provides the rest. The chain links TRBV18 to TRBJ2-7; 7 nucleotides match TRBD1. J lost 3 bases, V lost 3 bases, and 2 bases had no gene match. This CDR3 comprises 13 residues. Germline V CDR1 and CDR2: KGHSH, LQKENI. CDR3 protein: CASSPGTDYEQYF. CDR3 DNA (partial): TGTGCCAGCTCACCGGGGACAGACTACGAG.

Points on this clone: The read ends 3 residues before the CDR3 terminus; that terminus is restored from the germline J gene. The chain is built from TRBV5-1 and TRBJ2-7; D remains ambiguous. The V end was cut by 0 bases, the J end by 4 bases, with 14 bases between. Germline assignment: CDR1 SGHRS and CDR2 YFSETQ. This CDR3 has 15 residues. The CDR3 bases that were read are TGCGCCAGCAGCTTGGTTGCCCTAGAAGGATACGAG. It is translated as CASSLVALEGYE. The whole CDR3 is CASSLVALEGYEQYF.

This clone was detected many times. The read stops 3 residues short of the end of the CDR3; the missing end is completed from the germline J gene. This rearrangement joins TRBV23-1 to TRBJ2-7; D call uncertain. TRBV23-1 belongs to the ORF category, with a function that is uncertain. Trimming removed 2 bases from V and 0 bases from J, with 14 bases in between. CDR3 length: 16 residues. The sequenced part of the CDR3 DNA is TGCGCCAGCAGTCAAGTAATGGCGGAGAGCTCCTACGAG. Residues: CASSQVMAESSYE. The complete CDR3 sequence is CASSQVMAESSYEQYF.

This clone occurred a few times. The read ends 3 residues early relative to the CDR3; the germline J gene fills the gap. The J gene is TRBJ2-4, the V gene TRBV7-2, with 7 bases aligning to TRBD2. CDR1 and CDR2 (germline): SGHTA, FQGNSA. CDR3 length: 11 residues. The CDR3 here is CASSSWTSQYF. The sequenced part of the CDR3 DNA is TGTGCCAGCAGCTCCTGGACTAGT.